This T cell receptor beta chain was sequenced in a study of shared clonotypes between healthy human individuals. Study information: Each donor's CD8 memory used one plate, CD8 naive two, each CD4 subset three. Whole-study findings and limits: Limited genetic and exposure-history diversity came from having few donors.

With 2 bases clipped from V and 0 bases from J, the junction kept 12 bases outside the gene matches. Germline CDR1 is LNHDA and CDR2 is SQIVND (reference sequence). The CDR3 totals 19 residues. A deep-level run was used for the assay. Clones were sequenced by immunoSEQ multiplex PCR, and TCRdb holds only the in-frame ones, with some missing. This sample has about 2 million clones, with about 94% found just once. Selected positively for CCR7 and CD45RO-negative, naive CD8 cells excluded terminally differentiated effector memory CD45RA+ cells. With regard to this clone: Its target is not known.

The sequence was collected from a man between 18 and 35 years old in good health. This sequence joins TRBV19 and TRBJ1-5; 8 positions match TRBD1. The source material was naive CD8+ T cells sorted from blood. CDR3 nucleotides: TGTGCCAGTAGTATAATGAGGACAGGGACCTTTCATAGCAATCAGCCCCAGCATTTT. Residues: CASSIMRTGTFHSNQPQHF.